This T cell receptor beta chain was retrieved from a study of T cell changes during pregnancy in multiple sclerosis. Profiled with immunoSEQ multiplex PCR; TCRdb holds only in-frame clones, not every one. The sample lists some 60,000 clones; 90% were seen once. The receptor comes from a female donor in good health, enrolled as a control in a pregnancy study. The sample was peripheral blood, taken in the first trimester of pregnancy.

CDR3 residues: CASSYGTGRETQYF. CDR3 bases: TGTGCCAGCAGTTACGGTACAGGGCGAGAGACCCAGTACTTC. The chain recombines TRBV6-5 with TRBJ2-5; a weak D match, TRBD1 (6 bases). The V end lost 2 bases, the J end lost 4 bases, and 11 bases lay between the germline ends. This CDR3 spans 14 amino acids. The germline V gene has CDR1 MNHEY and CDR2 SVGAGI.